This is a list of T cell receptor beta chains from one sample in a study of blood T cell repertoires in COVID-19. Clones were read by immunoSEQ multiplex PCR, and TCRdb kept only the in-frame ones, dropping some. The repertoire consists of about 310,000 clones, with under 90% occurring once and the leading ten covering roughly 5.2%. The material sequenced was PBMCs or T cells enriched from blood (not recorded which). The source of these receptors is a man aged 55 to 70 who had recovered from COVID-19. The CDR3 runs from the conserved cysteine through the conserved F or W. The D gene is left open where the match is weak. Size values are once, few and many counts, or a class for expanded clones, and some rows have none.

cdr3_length	v_call	clone_size	j_call	d_call	cdr3_aa	cdr3_nt
14	TRBV5-1	.	TRBJ2-7	TRBD1	CASSRDSRYYEQYF	TGCGCCAGCAGCCGGGACAGCCGTTACTACGAGCAGTACTTC
15	TRBV9	.	TRBJ1-6	TRBD1	CASSATGTGGSPLHF	TGTGCCAGCAGCGCGACCGGGACAGGAGGCTCACCCCTCCACTTT
11	TRBV24-1	once	TRBJ2-7	.	CATSSGDEQYF	TGTGCCACTAGTTCGGGGGACGAGCAGTACTTC
14	TRBV30	.	TRBJ1-3	.	CAWSEGAAGNTIYF	TGTGCCTGGAGTGAAGGGGCTGCCGGAAACACCATATATTTT
17	TRBV6-1	once	TRBJ2-7	TRBD2	CASSEARLRENPLEQYF	TGTGCCAGCAGTGAAGCAAGGTTGCGGGAGAATCCTCTCGAGCAGTACTTC
15	TRBV27	.	TRBJ2-1	TRBD2	CASSIGTNSYNEQFF	TGTGCCAGCAGTATCGGGACTAACTCCTACAATGAGCAGTTCTTC
15	TRBV9	.	TRBJ2-1	TRBD2	CASSAGLAEYNEQFF	TGTGCCAGCAGCGCCGGACTAGCGGAATACAATGAGCAGTTCTTC
14	TRBV25-1	.	TRBJ2-1	.	CASSETGSWNEQFF	TGTGCCAGCAGTGAAACAGGGTCTTGGAATGAGCAGTTCTTC
13	TRBV4-3	.	TRBJ2-5	.	CASSQRASETQYF	TGCGCCAGCAGCCAAAGAGCTAGCGAGACCCAGTACTTC
16	TRBV28	.	TRBJ1-4	TRBD1	CASSLSGTATNEKLFF	TGTGCCAGCAGCCTTTCGGGGACAGCAACTAATGAAAAACTGTTTTTT